This T cell receptor (beta chain) was sequenced in a study of cytomegalovirus exposure and HLA in healthy donors. Some clones are missing from TCRdb's copy, which holds only in-frame ones; the method was immunoSEQ multiplex PCR. This sample has about 340,000 clones, with roughly 85% found just once. The CDR3 length is 16 residues. V was clipped by 8 bases and J by 6 bases; unmatched bases: 11. The germline CDR1 and CDR2 sequences are ENHRY and SYGVKD. The chain uses TRBV10-3 and TRBJ2-3; 13 bases are shared with TRBD2. This sequence originates from a woman between 18 and 29 years old in good health and CMV-seronegative. Material for sequencing was PBMCs. The DNA of the CDR3 is TGTGCCATCGGGGCCCGGACTAGCGGGAGTGGGGATACGCAGTATTTT. Protein sequence: CAIGARTSGSGDTQYF.